Presented here are 24 T cell receptor beta chains from one specimen sequenced in a study of cytomegalovirus exposure and HLA in healthy donors. Vbeta (60) and Jbeta (13) primers were used in the PCR. Sequencing used immunoSEQ multiplex PCR; TCRdb keeps in-frame clones, though not all of them. The sample includes around 89,000 clones, about 85% seen only once; the top ten take about 1.2%. Sequenced: PBMCs. The receptors shown here come from a girl aged 2-15 years in good health and CMV-seropositive.

V and J are TRBV28 and TRBJ1-2, with D perhaps TRBD1 (5 bases). V was clipped by 6 bases and J by 8 bases, with 19 bases between them. CDR3 size: 14 residues. Germline V gene lookup returns CDR1 MDHEN and CDR2 SYDVKM. The CDR3: CASSNFAGRDGYTF. CDR3 bases: TGTGCCAGCAGCAATTTTGCAGGGCGGGACGGCTACACCTTC.

The chain combines TRBV9 with TRBJ1-4; 10 bases are a match to TRBD1. This CDR3 has 17 residues. J lost 6 bases, V lost 0 bases, and 8 bases had no gene match. Germline V lookup: CDR1 SGDLS, CDR2 YYNGEE. Here the CDR3 DNA reads TGTGCCAGCAGCGTAGCTCTAGGGGGGACAGGGGATGAAAAACTGTTTTTT. Encoded protein: CASSVALGGTGDEKLFF.

The chain links TRBV29-1 to TRBJ1-1; tentatively, D is TRBD1 (5 bases). Trimming cost V 4 bases and J 4 bases, with 13 bases left between them. Germline assignment: CDR1 SQVTM and CDR2 ANQGSEA. The CDR3 covers 13 residues. The CDR3 loop reads CSVGQGKGTEAFF. The DNA for the CDR3 is TGCAGCGTTGGCCAGGGTAAGGGCACTGAAGCTTTCTTT.

This chain links TRBV6-5 with TRBJ2-1; D remains ambiguous. CDR3 length: 15 residues. Germline-derived CDR1 and CDR2 are MNHEY and SVGAGI. The V end was cut by 6 bases, the J end by 4 bases, with 16 bases between. CDR3 in amino acids: CASRVREVLYNEQFF. The CDR3 region has the DNA TGTGCCAGCAGAGTTAGAGAGGTCCTTTACAATGAGCAGTTCTTC.

The chain recombines TRBV5-5 with TRBJ1-2; no clear D. V was pared by 5 bases and J by 0 bases, with 5 bases between. The CDR3 runs to 12 residues. Germline values: CDR1 SGHKS, CDR2 YYEKEE (reference sequence). This chain's CDR3 is CASSKSNYGYTF. In nucleotides, the CDR3 is TGTGCCAGCAGTAAATCTAACTATGGCTACACCTTC.

The chain is built from TRBV28 and TRBJ1-1; 8 positions match TRBD1. CDR1 MDHEN and CDR2 SYDVKM come from the germline V gene. This CDR3 spans 12 amino acids. With 9 bases clipped from V and 4 bases from J, the junction kept 4 bases outside the gene matches. The CDR3 DNA sequence: TGTGCCAGTACCACAGGGGGCACTGAAGCTTTCTTT. This sequence encodes CASTTGGTEAFF. Supplemented by reference TRBV28 and TRBJ1-1, the full variable domain reads DVKVTQSSRYLVKRTGEKVFLECVQDMDHENMFWYRQDPGLGLRLIYFSYDVKMKEKGDIPEGYSVSREKKERFSLILESASTNQTSMYLCASTTGGTEAFFGQGTRLTVV.

The genes are TRBV5-1 and TRBJ2-1; 7 nucleotides align to TRBD2. Germline values: CDR1 SGHRS, CDR2 YFSETQ. The CDR3 runs to 16 residues. V dropped 2 bases and J dropped 1; count of bases not matched to a gene: 6. CDR3 nucleotide sequence: TGCGCCAGCAGCTTTGGGGAGGGACGATCCTACAATGAGCAGTTCTTC. Encoded protein: CASSFGEGRSYNEQFF.

V gene TRBV10-3 combines with J gene TRBJ2-7; a possible D gene is TRBD1 (6 bases). Trimming took off 11 bases at V and 0 bases at J, with 14 bases between the two ends. Germline assignment: CDR1 ENHRY and CDR2 SYGVKD. The length of the CDR3 is 13 residues. The CDR3 bases are TGTGCCGGTTCGACAGGCCTCTCCTACGAGCAGTACTTC. Its protein is CAGSTGLSYEQYF.

The V and J genes are TRBV25-1 and TRBJ1-5; 7 positions match TRBD1. The CDR3 totals 14 residues. Looked up from germline, CDR1 is MGHDK and CDR2 is SYGVNS. The ends lost 1 base at V and 5 bases at J; junction bases unmatched: 2. CDR3 protein: CASSESGGYQPQHF. CDR3 coding DNA: TGTGCCAGCAGTGAATCAGGGGGGTATCAGCCCCAGCATTTT. Full variable domain (outside the CDR3, taken from reference TRBV25-1 and TRBJ1-5): EADIYQTPRYLVIGTGKKITLECSQTMGHDKMYWYQQDPGMELHLIHYSYGVNSTEKGDLSSESTVSRIRTEHFPLTLESARPSHTSQYLCASSESGGYQPQHFGDGTRLSIL.

The chain uses TRBV19 and TRBJ2-1; 13 bases align to TRBD2. Germline trimming cut 5 bases from V and 13 bases from J; bases unmatched to any gene: 8. The CDR3 loop spans 14 amino acids. Germline V CDR1 and CDR2: LNHDA, SQIVND (reference sequence). In DNA, the CDR3 is TGTGCCAGTAGTTCGACTAGCGGGAGGAGAAAACAGTTCTTC. Protein sequence: CASSSTSGRRKQFF.

The chain recombines TRBV19 with TRBJ2-2; 8 positions agree with TRBD2. The germline gives CDR1 LNHDA, CDR2 SQIVND (reference sequence). This CDR3 comprises 15 residues. Losses at the gene ends were 6 bases for V and 6 bases for J; bases not matched to a gene: 9. Written as DNA, the CDR3 is TGTGCCAGTAGCCCGGCGCGTAGCGGGGCCGGGGAGCTGTTTTTT. Amino acid sequence: CASSPARSGAGELFF.

The chain combines TRBV15 with TRBJ1-2; no clear D gene. Per the germline V gene, CDR1 is LNHNV and CDR2 is YYDKDF (reference sequence). V was shortened by 0 bases and J by 5 bases, with 10 bases between the two germline ends. The CDR3 runs 14 residues. Here the CDR3 DNA reads TGTGCCACCAGCAGAGATCTAGTCGGGTATGGCTACACCTTC. Protein product: CATSRDLVGYGYTF.

The chain combines TRBV6-6 with TRBJ1-5; D not resolved. CDR1 is MNHNY, CDR2 SVGAGI, per germline (reference sequence). Trimming shortened V by 2 bases and J by 3 bases, and 5 bases separated the two germline ends. The CDR3 has 13 residues. CDR3 loop: CASSYGANQPQHF. The CDR3 DNA sequence: TGTGCCAGCAGTTACGGAGCCAATCAGCCCCAGCATTTT.

DNA of the CDR3: TGTGCCAGCTCACCCGGGACAGTCATGAACACTGAAGCTTTCTTT. Its translation is CASSPGTVMNTEAFF. The chain links TRBV18 to TRBJ1-1; 7 nucleotides align to TRBD1. Germline V gene sequence: CDR1 KGHSH, CDR2 LQKENI. Germline trimming cut 3 bases from V and 0 bases from J; bases unmatched to any gene: 4. The CDR3 totals 15 residues.

The genes are TRBV28 and TRBJ2-3; TRBD1 is a possible D gene (5 bases). Trimming cost V 8 bases and J 0 bases, with 9 bases left between them. CDR3 length equals 13 residues. Germline assignment: CDR1 MDHEN and CDR2 SYDVKM. The CDR3 spells CASSDRSTDTQYF. The DNA for the CDR3 is TGTGCCAGCTCTGACAGAAGCACAGATACGCAGTATTTT.

The gene calls are TRBV28 and TRBJ2-5; 10 nucleotides match TRBD2. The CDR3 has 18 amino acids. V shed 0 bases, J shed 0 bases, and the junction held 7 bases outside the gene matches. The V gene's germline CDR1 is MDHEN and CDR2 SYDVKM. DNA of the CDR3: TGTGCCAGCAGTTTATGGCTTAGCGGGAGGTATAACCAAGAGACCCAGTACTTC. Amino acid sequence: CASSLWLSGRYNQETQYF.

The chain uses TRBV25-1 and TRBJ1-1; TRBD1 matches 8 bases. The CDR3 runs to 14 residues. V shed 1 base and J 7 bases; nucleotides not matched to a gene: 5. Germline values: CDR1 MGHDK, CDR2 SYGVNS. CDR3 bases: TGTGCCAGCAGTGAATCCCTGGACAGGGTTGAAGCTTTCTTT. This gives the protein CASSESLDRVEAFF.

This clone appeared a few times. J is TRBJ2-7 and V is TRBV7-9; TRBD1 matches at 7 bases. Germline lookup yields CDR1 SEHNR and CDR2 FQNEAQ (reference sequence). This CDR3 comprises 15 residues. Trimming at V came to 5 bases and at J to 4 bases, leaving 11 bases not matched to a gene. CDR3 in amino acids: CASSPTGTNPYEQYF. Written as DNA, the CDR3 is TGTGCCAGCAGCCCGACAGGGACCAATCCTTACGAGCAGTACTTC.

This clone was observed a single time. The rearrangement links TRBV7-9 to TRBJ1-2; D not resolved. This CDR3 has 15 residues. From germline, CDR1 is SEHNR and CDR2 FQNEAQ (reference sequence). V lost 4 bases, J lost 4 bases, and 16 bases lay in between. The chain's CDR3 is CASSSLNGVGYGYTF. The DNA of the CDR3 is TGTGCCAGCAGCTCCCTCAACGGGGTAGGCTATGGCTACACCTTC.

The chain combines TRBV15 with TRBJ2-3; unclear D gene. The CDR3 has 13 amino acids. The V gene's germline CDR1 is LNHNV and CDR2 YYDKDF (reference sequence). Between the trimmed V and J ends, which lost 0 bases and 6 bases, there was a span of 7 bases. CDR3 sequence reads: CATSRDLQDTQYF. CDR3 coding DNA: TGTGCCACCAGCAGAGATCTGCAGGATACGCAGTATTTT.

V gene TRBV13 combines with J gene TRBJ1-3; 7 bases are shared with TRBD1. The J segment lost 2 bases and the V segment lost 5 bases, leaving 6 bases of the junction unmatched. Germline loops: CDR1 PRHDT, CDR2 FYEKMQ (reference sequence). The CDR3 has 15 residues. CDR3: CASSRITGAGNTIYF. DNA for the CDR3: TGTGCCAGCAGCCGTATAACAGGGGCTGGAAACACCATATATTTT.

The chain has TRBV6-5 and TRBJ2-1; 13 bases align to TRBD2. Germline CDR1 and CDR2: MNHEY and SVGAGI. This CDR3 spans 15 amino acids. The ends lost 6 bases at V and 6 bases at J; junction bases unmatched: 5. CDR3: CASRAGLAGANEQFF. Here the CDR3 DNA reads TGTGCCAGCAGGGCTGGACTAGCGGGAGCCAATGAGCAGTTCTTC.

The chain joins TRBV30 to TRBJ2-7; TRBD1 aligns across 12 bases. After removal of 0 bases from V and 4 bases from J, the junction contained 13 bases not matched to a gene. The CDR3 consists of 18 residues. Germline V gene sequence: CDR1 GTSNPN, CDR2 SVGIG (reference sequence). The CDR3 protein is CAWSVLGTGGAGGYEQYF. The CDR3 nucleotides read TGTGCCTGGAGTGTACTTGGGACAGGGGGCGCAGGGGGTTACGAGCAGTACTTC.

On this clone: The junction departs from germline at one end; a sequencing error may be responsible. The chain couples TRBV7-7 to TRBJ2-7; D possibly corresponds to TRBD2 (6 bases). Germline CDR1 and CDR2: SSHAT and FNYEAQ (reference sequence). The CDR3 loop spans 15 amino acids. CDR3 nucleotides: TGTGCTAGCAGCCCGCGGCCGGGAGTGTCTGGCGAGCAGTACTTC. It is translated as CASSPRPGVSGEQYF.